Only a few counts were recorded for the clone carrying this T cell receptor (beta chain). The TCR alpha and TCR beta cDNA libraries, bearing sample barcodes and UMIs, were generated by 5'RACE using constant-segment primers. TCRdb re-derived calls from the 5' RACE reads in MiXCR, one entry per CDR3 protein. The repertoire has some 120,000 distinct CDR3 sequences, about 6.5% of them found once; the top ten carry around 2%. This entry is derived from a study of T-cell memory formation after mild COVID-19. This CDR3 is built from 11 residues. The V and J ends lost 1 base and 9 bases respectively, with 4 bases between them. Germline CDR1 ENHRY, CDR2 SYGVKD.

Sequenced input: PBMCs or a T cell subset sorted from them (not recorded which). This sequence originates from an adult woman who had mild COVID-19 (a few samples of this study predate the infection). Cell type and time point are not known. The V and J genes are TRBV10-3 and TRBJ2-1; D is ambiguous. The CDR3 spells CAISELGEQFF. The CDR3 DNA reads TGTGCCATCAGTGAGTTGGGTGAGCAGTTCTTC.